The T cell receptor beta chain described here comes from a study of OX40 agonist ivuxolimab in advanced cancers. Whole-study context: An agonistic anti-OX40 (CD134) antibody, ivuxolimab, was used to treat the patients.

This clone appeared a few times. Its matching antigen is unknown. Whole-study findings and limits: With doses of 0.1-3.0 mg/kg, partial responders showed among the lowest clonal expansion.

Germline V lookup: CDR1 SGHRS, CDR2 YFSETQ. The CDR3 runs 15 residues. V was trimmed by 4 bases and J by 0 bases, leaving 11 bases between them. The method was immunoSEQ multiplex PCR; TCRdb's version includes in-frame clones alone and lacks a portion of them. There are around 97,000 clones in the sample; under 90% occur only once, and roughly 5% lies in the top ten. Here the sequenced sample was CD4+ or CD8+ T cells sorted from blood, taken in a trial of the OX40 agonist ivuxolimab. This clonotype originated in an adult with an advanced solid tumor such as melanoma, head and neck, liver or kidney cancer. The chain carries TRBV5-1 and TRBJ2-4; D remains ambiguous. CDR3 in amino acids: CASSSSPVAKNIQYF. CDR3 bases: TGCGCCAGCAGCAGCAGCCCCGTAGCCAAAAACATTCAGTACTTC.